This T cell receptor beta chain is from a study of CD8+ T cells in alopecia areata. Treatment defined: oral pan-JAK inhibitor, 5-10 mg twice daily. This CDR3 is built from 15 residues. V shed 4 bases and J shed 4 bases, with 17 bases lying between them. The germline V gene has CDR1 SGHRS and CDR2 YFSETQ. RNA extraction was followed by reverse transcription into cDNA, which acted as the sequencing template. TCRdb's table, derived via immunoSEQ multiplex PCR, lists solely in-frame clones and lacks some. Of roughly 110,000 clones in the sample, roughly 50% are singletons; the top ten hold about 3.4%. The TCR comes from a human donor with alopecia areata. The source was CD4+ T cells sorted from blood, collected at week 24, from a patient treated with tofacitinib. V usage is TRBV5-1 and J usage is TRBJ1-1; a possible D gene is TRBD1 (5 bases). CDR3 nucleotide sequence: TGCGCCAGCAGCCGAGGGTCAGGGTGGTTCACTGAAGCTTTCTTT. This gives the protein CASSRGSGWFTEAFF.